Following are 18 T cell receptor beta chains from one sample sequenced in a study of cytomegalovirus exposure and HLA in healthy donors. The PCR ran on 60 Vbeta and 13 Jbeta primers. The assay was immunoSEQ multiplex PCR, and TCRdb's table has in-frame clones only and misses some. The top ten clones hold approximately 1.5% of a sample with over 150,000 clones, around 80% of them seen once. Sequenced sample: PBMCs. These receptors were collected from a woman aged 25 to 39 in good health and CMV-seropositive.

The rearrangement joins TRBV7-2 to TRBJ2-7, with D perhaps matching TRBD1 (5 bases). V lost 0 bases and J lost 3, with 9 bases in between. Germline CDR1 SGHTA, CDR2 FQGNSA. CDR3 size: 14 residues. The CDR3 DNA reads TGTGCCAGCAGCTTAGCGGGCCAGGGCTACGAGCAGTACTTC. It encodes CASSLAGQGYEQYF.

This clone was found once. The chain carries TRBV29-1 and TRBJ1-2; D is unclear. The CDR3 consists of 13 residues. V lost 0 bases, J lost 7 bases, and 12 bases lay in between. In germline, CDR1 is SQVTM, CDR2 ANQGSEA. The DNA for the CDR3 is TGCAGCGTTGAAGATAGAAACCCCGCTGGCTACACCTTC. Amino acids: CSVEDRNPAGYTF.

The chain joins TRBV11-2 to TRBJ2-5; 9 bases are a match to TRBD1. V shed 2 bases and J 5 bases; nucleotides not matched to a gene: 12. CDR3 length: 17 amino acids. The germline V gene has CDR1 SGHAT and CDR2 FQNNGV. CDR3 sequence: CASSLWSGQGSSETQYF. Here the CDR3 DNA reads TGTGCCAGCAGCTTATGGTCCGGACAGGGGTCGTCCGAGACCCAGTACTTC.

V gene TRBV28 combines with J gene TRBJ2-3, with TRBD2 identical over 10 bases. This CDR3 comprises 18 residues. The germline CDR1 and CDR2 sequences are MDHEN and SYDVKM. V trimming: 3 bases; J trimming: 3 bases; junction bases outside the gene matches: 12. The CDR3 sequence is CASSLGLAGATVTDTQYF. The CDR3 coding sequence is TGTGCCAGCAGTTTGGGTCTAGCGGGAGCTACCGTGACAGATACGCAGTATTTT.

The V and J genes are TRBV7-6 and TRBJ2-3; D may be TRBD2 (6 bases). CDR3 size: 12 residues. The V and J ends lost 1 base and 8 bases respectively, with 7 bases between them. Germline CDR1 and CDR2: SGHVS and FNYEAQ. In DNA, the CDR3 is TGTGCCAGCAGCTTAGTGGGGGGTACGCAGTATTTT. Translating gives CASSLVGGTQYF.

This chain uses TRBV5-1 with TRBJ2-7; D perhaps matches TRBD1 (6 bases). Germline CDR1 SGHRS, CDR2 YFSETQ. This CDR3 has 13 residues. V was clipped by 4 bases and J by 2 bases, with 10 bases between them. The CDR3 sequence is CASSIGQTYEQYF. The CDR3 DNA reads TGCGCCAGCAGCATCGGACAGACCTACGAGCAGTACTTC.

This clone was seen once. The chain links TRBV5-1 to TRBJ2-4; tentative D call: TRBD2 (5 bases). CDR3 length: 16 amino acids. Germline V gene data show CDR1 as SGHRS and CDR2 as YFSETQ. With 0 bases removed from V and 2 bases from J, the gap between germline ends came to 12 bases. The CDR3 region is CASSLERDYSKNIQYF. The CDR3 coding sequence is TGCGCCAGCAGCTTGGAACGTGACTATTCCAAAAACATTCAGTACTTC.

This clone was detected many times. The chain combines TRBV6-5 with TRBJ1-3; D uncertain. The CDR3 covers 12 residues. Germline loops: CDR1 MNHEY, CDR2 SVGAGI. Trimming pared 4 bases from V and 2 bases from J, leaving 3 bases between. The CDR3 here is CASSSAGNTIYF. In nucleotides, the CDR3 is TGTGCCAGCAGTTCCGCTGGAAACACCATATATTTT.

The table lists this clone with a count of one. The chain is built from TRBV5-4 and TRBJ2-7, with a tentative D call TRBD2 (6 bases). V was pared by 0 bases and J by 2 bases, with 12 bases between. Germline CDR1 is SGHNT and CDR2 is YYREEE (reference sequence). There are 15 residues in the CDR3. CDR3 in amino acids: CASSLGGTEAYEQYF. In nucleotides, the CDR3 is TGTGCCAGCAGCTTGGGCGGGACGGAAGCCTACGAGCAGTACTTC.

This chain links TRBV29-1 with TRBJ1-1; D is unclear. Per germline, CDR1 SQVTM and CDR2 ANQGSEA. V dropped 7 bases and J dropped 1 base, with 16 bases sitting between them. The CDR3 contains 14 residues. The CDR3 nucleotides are TGCAGCGCTGATCGAGCGGGGTCGAACACTGAAGCTTTCTTT. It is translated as CSADRAGSNTEAFF.

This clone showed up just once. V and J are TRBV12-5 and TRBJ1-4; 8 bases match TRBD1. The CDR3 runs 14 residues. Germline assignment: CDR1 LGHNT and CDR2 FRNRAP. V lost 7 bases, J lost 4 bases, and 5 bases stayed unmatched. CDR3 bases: TGTGCTAGTGCCCTGACAGGGGATAATGAAAAACTGTTTTTT. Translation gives CASALTGDNEKLFF.

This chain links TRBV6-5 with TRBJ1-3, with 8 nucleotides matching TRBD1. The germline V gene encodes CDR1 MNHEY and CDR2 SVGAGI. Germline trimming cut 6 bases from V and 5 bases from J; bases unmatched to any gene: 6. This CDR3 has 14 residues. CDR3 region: CASRPGQGRNTIYF. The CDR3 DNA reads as TGTGCCAGCAGACCCGGACAGGGACGAAACACCATATATTTT.

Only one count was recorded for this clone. In nucleotides, the CDR3 is TGTGCCAGCGACCCGGGACTAGCGGGAGACACAGATACGCAGTATTTT. Protein sequence: CASDPGLAGDTDTQYF. J is TRBJ2-3 and V is TRBV11-2, with 14 bases fitting TRBD2. V shed 8 bases, J shed 2 bases, and the junction held 6 bases outside the gene matches. The CDR3 is 16 residues long. In germline, CDR1 is SGHAT, CDR2 FQNNGV.

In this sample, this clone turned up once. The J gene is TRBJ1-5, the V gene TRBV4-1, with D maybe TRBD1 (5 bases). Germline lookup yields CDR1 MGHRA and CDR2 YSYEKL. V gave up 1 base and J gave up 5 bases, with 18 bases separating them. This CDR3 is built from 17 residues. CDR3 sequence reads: CASSQGWGPGDYQPQHF. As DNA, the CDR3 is TGCGCCAGCAGCCAAGGATGGGGCCCGGGCGATTATCAGCCCCAGCATTTT.

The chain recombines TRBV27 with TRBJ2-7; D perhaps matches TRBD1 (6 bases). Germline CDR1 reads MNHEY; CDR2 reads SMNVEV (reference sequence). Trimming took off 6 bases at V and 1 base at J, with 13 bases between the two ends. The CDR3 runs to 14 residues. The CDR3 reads CASRRETGSYEQYF. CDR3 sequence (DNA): TGTGCCAGCAGGAGAGAGACAGGATCCTACGAGCAGTACTTC.

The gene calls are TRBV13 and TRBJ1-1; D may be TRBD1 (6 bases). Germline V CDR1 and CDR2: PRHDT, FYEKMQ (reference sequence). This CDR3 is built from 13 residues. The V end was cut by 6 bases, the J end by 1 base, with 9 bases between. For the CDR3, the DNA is TGTGCCAGCAGACTACAGGGGAACACTGAAGCTTTCTTT. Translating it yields CASRLQGNTEAFF.

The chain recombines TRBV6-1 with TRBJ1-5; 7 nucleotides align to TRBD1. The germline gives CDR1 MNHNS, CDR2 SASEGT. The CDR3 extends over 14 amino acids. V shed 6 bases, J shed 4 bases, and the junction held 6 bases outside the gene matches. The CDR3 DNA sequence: TGTGCCAGCAGGGCAGGGGGTAGTAATCAGCCCCAGCATTTT. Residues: CASRAGGSNQPQHF.

CDR3 region: CASSSGTSGSSYNEQFF. The DNA of the CDR3 is TGTGCCAGCAGCTCCGGGACTAGCGGGAGCTCCTACAATGAGCAGTTCTTC. V is TRBV5-8 and J is TRBJ2-1, with 14 nucleotides matching TRBD2. The CDR3 has 17 residues. Germline values: CDR1 SGHTS, CDR2 YDEGEE. The J segment lost 0 bases and the V segment lost 3 bases, leaving 2 bases of the junction unmatched.